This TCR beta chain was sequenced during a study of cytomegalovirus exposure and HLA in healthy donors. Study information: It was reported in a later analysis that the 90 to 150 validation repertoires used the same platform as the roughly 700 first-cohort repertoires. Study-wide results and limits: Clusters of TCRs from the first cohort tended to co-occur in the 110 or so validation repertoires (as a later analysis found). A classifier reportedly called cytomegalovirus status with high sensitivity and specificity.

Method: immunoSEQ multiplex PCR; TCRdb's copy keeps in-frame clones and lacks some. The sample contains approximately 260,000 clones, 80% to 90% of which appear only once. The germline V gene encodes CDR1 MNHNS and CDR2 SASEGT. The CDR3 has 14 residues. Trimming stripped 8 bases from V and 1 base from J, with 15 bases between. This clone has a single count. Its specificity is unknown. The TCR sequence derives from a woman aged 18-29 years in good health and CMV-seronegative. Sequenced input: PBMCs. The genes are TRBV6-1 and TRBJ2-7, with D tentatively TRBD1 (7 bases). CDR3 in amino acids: CASWGAGGSYEQYF. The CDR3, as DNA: TGTGCCAGCTGGGGGGCAGGGGGGTCCTACGAGCAGTACTTC.